The present T cell receptor (beta chain) was sequenced within a study of CD8 T cells in Susac syndrome. Study conclusions and caveats: The study recognized that its TCR sequencing and HLA analysis covered a relatively small number of individuals.

RNA, at about 0.5 to 1 ug, was reverse transcribed with random hexamers. With immunoSEQ multiplex PCR, TCR beta CDR3 was amplified across 54 Vbeta and 13 Jbeta. TCRdb re-derived calls from the immunoSEQ multiplex PCR reads in MiXCR, one entry per CDR3 protein. The data show over 350,000 distinct CDR3 sequences, 85% seen once. A note on this clonotype: The antigen is undetermined.

CDR1 is MNHEY, CDR2 SMNVEV, per germline (reference sequence). There are 13 residues in the CDR3. Trimming cost V 3 bases and J 0 bases, with 3 bases left between them. TCR beta from blood CD8+ and CD4+ T cells was sequenced. TEMRA cells were FACS-enriched, unlike CD8+ and CD4+ T cells, which were negatively isolated. The source is a human donor with multiple sclerosis. The sequenced sample consisted of CD8+ T cells from PBMCs. The rearrangement uses TRBV27 and TRBJ2-1; D is uncertain. The CDR3 region has the DNA TGTGCCAGCAGTTTTCGCTCCTACAATGAGCAGTTCTTC. This sequence encodes CASSFRSYNEQFF.